The 2 T cell receptor beta chains given below trace back to one sample, sequenced in a study of shared clonotypes between healthy human individuals. TCRdb's copy holds only in-frame clones and misses some; the assay was immunoSEQ multiplex PCR. The sample has over a million clones, around 78% seen once. Material for sequencing was memory CD4+ T cells from PBMCs. The subset denotes: CD45RA-negative fraction. These TCRs come from a man aged 18 to 30 in good health. Some clones in this sample may be carry-over from other donors' samples.

As for this clone: The sample contains more than one DNA sequence encoding this CDR3. The chain carries TRBV7-2 and TRBJ2-3; a possible D gene is TRBD1 (5 bases). Germline CDR1 is SGHTA and CDR2 is FQGNSA. V lost 3 bases to trimming and J lost 3 bases, with 10 bases between them. The CDR3 has 14 residues. CDR3 protein: CASSFDSSTDTQYF. CDR3 coding DNA: TGTGCCAGCAGCTTTGACAGTTCAACAGATACGCAGTATTTT.

V and J are TRBV5-4 and TRBJ1-2; 7 bases map to TRBD1. With 4 bases clipped from V and 3 bases from J, the junction kept 3 bases outside the gene matches. This CDR3 contains 13 residues. From germline, CDR1 is SGHNT and CDR2 YYREEE (reference sequence). CDR3 residues: CASSRDSYYGYTF. DNA for the CDR3: TGTGCCAGCAGCCGGGACAGTTACTATGGCTACACCTTC. Drawing the rest from reference TRBV5-4 and TRBJ1-2, the complete variable domain is ETGVTQSPTHLIKTRGQQVTLRCSSQSGHNTVSWYQQALGQGPQFIFQYYREEENGRGNFPPRFSGLQFPNYSSELNVNALELDDSALYLCASSRDSYYGYTFGSGTRLTVV.